These 11 T cell receptor beta chains share one sample of origin, sequenced in a study of blood T cells in healthy people across ages. Primers used in a second PCR of about 6 to 11 cycles were a sample-barcoded 5' primer and a J-beta primer mix. TCRdb called the 5' RACE reads again in MiXCR, with one record for every CDR3 protein. The sample consists of some 1,000,000 distinct CDR3 sequences, roughly 24% of them appearing once. These sequences were also reported in another study, on T cells of mothers and their children.

Sequencing used blood. These receptors came from a girl under 10 years old in good health.

This clonotype was seen a handful of times. This chain links TRBV2 with TRBJ2-7; possible D gene TRBD2, 6 bases. From germline, CDR1 is SNHLY and CDR2 FYNNEI. Trimming left V 7 bases short and J 7 bases short, with 20 bases between. The CDR3 runs to 14 residues. The CDR3 DNA reads TGTGCCAGCATCCCGCCCTCGGGGGTCGGGGAGCAGTACTTC. As protein: CASIPPSGVGEQYF.

This clonotype has a handful of counts. The chain is built from TRBV7-8 and TRBJ2-4; D is possibly TRBD1 or TRBD2 (6 bases each). The CDR3 extends over 17 amino acids. Germline CDR1 and CDR2: SGHVS and FQNEAQ. V lost 1 base to trimming and J lost 0 bases, with 13 bases between them. The CDR3 is CASSLEGGDLAKNIQYF. CDR3 sequence (DNA): TGTGCCAGCAGCTTAGAGGGGGGCGACCTAGCCAAAAACATTCAGTACTTC. Variable domain in full (rest from reference TRBV7-8 and TRBJ2-4): GAGVSQSPRYKVAKRGQDVALRCDPISGHVSLFWYQQALGQGPEFLTYFQNEAQLDKSGLPSDRFFAERPEGSVSTLKIQRTQQEDSAVYLCASSLEGGDLAKNIQYFGAGTRLSVL.

This clonotype was picked up one time. V usage is TRBV28 and J usage is TRBJ2-1, with TRBD1 identical over 11 bases. Germline V CDR1 and CDR2: MDHEN, SYDVKM. The CDR3 contains 13 residues. The J segment lost 8 bases and the V segment lost 6 bases, leaving 3 bases of the junction unmatched. The CDR3 DNA sequence: TGTGCCAGCAGCACGGGACAGGGGGATGAGCAGTTCTTC. This sequence encodes CASSTGQGDEQFF.

The chain has TRBV27 and TRBJ1-4, with D hard to call. The germline CDR1 and CDR2 sequences are MNHEY and SMNVEV (reference sequence). The CDR3 length is 16 residues. Trimming left V 1 base short and J 5 bases short, with 14 bases between. This CDR3 is CASSLFVKGRNEKLFF. CDR3 sequence (DNA): TGTGCCAGCAGTTTATTTGTCAAGGGCCGGAATGAAAAACTGTTTTTT.

This clonotype has just a few counts. The V and J genes are TRBV7-8 and TRBJ2-1, with unresolved D. V was pared by 1 base and J by 6 bases, with 16 bases between. Germline V gene sequence: CDR1 SGHVS, CDR2 FQNEAQ. The CDR3 has 16 residues. DNA of the CDR3: TGTGCCAGCAGCTTAGGACCGTATTTAATTCCCAATGAGCAGTTCTTC. Its translation is CASSLGPYLIPNEQFF.

This clonotype was detected a few times. This chain uses TRBV12-3 or TRBV12-4 with TRBJ1-2, with D maybe TRBD1 (5 bases). The CDR3 extends over 17 amino acids. Trimming removed 6 bases at V and 2 bases at J, with 22 bases between. The CDR3 here is CASRPPGAALGNYGYTF. For the CDR3, the DNA is TGTGCCAGCAGACCCCCCGGGGCAGCCTTGGGGAACTATGGCTACACCTTC.

This clonotype was found a few times. CDR3 in amino acids: CASSITGINEQFF. For the CDR3, the DNA is TGTGCCAGTAGTATAACCGGGATTAATGAGCAGTTCTTC. The chain combines TRBV19 with TRBJ2-1; perhaps TRBD2 as D (5 bases). CDR3 length: 13 residues. Germline V gene lookup returns CDR1 LNHDA and CDR2 SQIVND (reference sequence). V lost 2 bases and J lost 7, with 9 bases in between.

Only a few counts were recorded for this clonotype. This chain joins TRBV6-5 and TRBJ2-7; 9 bases fit TRBD2. V lost 2 bases, J lost 5 bases, and 10 bases stayed unmatched. Germline V gene sequence: CDR1 MNHEY, CDR2 SVGAGI. CDR3 length equals 16 residues. The CDR3 DNA reads TGTGCCAGCAGTTACGAGAGGCTAGCGGGGCTCAACGAGCAGTACTTC. Protein product: CASSYERLAGLNEQYF.

The CDR3 here is CSARSSEIYGYTF. CDR3 bases: TGCAGTGCTAGATCGTCGGAGATATATGGCTACACCTTC. V is TRBV20-1 and J is TRBJ1-2; D not resolved. V was clipped by 2 bases and J by 5 bases, with 12 bases between them. This CDR3 has 13 amino acids. Germline V gene sequence: CDR1 DFQATT, CDR2 SNEGSKA (reference sequence).

The gene calls are TRBV12-3 or TRBV12-4 and TRBJ2-5; D uncertain. V was shortened by 4 bases and J by 4 bases, with 7 bases between the two germline ends. The CDR3 is made up of 12 amino acids. The CDR3 DNA sequence: TGTGCCAGCAGTTCCTTTACAGAGACCCAGTACTTC. Encoded protein: CASSSFTETQYF.

There are a few counts of this clonotype. This chain uses TRBV7-9 with TRBJ2-2, with 7 bases fitting TRBD1. Germline V gene data show CDR1 as SEHNR and CDR2 as FQNEAQ (reference sequence). After removal of 2 bases from V and 3 bases from J, the junction contained 3 bases not matched to a gene. CDR3 length: 15 amino acids. CDR3 protein: CASSLRGPDTGELFF. The CDR3 nucleotides are TGTGCCAGCAGCTTAAGGGGGCCGGACACCGGGGAGCTGTTTTTT.